Presented here are 12 T cell receptor beta chains from one specimen sequenced in a study of blood T cells in healthy people across ages. Using a J-beta primer mix together with a sample-barcoded 5' primer, a second PCR was run for roughly 6 to 12 cycles. MiXCR, applied by TCRdb to the 5' RACE reads, yields one record per CDR3 protein. The sample consists of 650,000 to 1,000,000 distinct CDR3 sequences, 30% to 45% of them appearing once. The sample consisted of blood. The receptors here all came from a young man in good health.

The gene calls are TRBV5-5 and TRBJ2-2, with D possibly TRBD1 on 6 matching bases. The CDR3 sequence is 15 residues long. V was cut by 0 bases and J by 3 bases, with 9 bases left in between. Germline V gene data show CDR1 as SGHKS and CDR2 as YYEKEE (reference sequence). This CDR3 is CASSLGSGDTGELFF. In nucleotides, the CDR3 is TGTGCCAGCAGCTTGGGCTCAGGGGACACCGGGGAGCTGTTTTTT.

This clonotype has more than one count but fewer than ten. This rearrangement joins TRBV7-9 to TRBJ2-3; D unresolved. Between the trimmed V and J ends, which lost 5 bases and 3 bases, there was a span of 12 bases. CDR1 and CDR2 (germline): SEHNR, FQNEAQ (reference sequence). This CDR3 is built from 14 residues. CDR3 region: CASSLGRLTDTQYF. CDR3 in DNA: TGTGCCAGCAGCCTAGGGCGGTTAACAGATACGCAGTATTTT.

V is TRBV20-1 and J is TRBJ1-1; D perhaps matches TRBD1 (6 bases). The V end lost 3 bases, the J end lost 0 bases, and 8 bases lay between the germline ends. CDR1 is DFQATT and CDR2 is SNEGSKA in the germline V gene (reference sequence). CDR3 length: 13 residues. The chain's CDR3 is CSASEGVNTEAFF. The CDR3 region has the DNA TGCAGTGCTAGTGAGGGGGTGAACACTGAAGCTTTCTTT.

The V gene is TRBV6-6, the J gene TRBJ2-1, with 8 nucleotides matching TRBD2. CDR3 length: 15 residues. With V trimmed by 5 bases and J by 5 bases, 8 bases remained unmatched. The germline gives CDR1 MNHNY, CDR2 SVGAGI (reference sequence). CDR3 region: CASSGGLVPDNEQFF. The CDR3 bases are TGTGCCAGCAGTGGGGGACTAGTCCCCGACAATGAGCAGTTCTTC.

About this clonotype itself: A much larger clone sits a single nucleotide away, making a read error possible. The chain combines TRBV12-3 or TRBV12-4 with TRBJ2-6; no clear D gene. This CDR3 contains 15 residues. CDR3 bases: TGTGCCAGCAGTGGACGAACCTCTGGGACCAACGTCCTGACTTTC. Translated: CASSGRTSGTNVLTF.

This clonotype was recorded a few times. The junction departs from the called germline gene at one end, perhaps through a read error. The genes are TRBV10-3 and TRBJ1-1; D is perhaps TRBD1 (6 bases). CDR1 and CDR2 (germline): ENHRY, SYGVKD. The CDR3 is 15 amino acids. CDR3 region: CVISERRTENTEAFF. The CDR3 bases are TGTGTCATCAGTGAGAGGAGGACAGAGAACACTGAAGCTTTCTTT.

This clonotype was seen more than once but under ten times. V and J are TRBV12-3 or TRBV12-4 and TRBJ2-5, with 7 nucleotides matching TRBD2. The trim removed 3 bases at V and 5 bases at J, leaving 9 bases unmatched. The CDR3 length is 15 residues. In DNA form, the CDR3 reads TGTGCCAGCAGTTTGGCCGGGGGGAATTGGGAGACCCAGTACTTC. It specifies CASSLAGGNWETQYF.

The rearrangement links TRBV19 to TRBJ2-7; D assignment may be TRBD1 or TRBD2 (7 bases each). The CDR3 is 17 amino acids. CDR1 is LNHDA, CDR2 SQIVND, per germline (reference sequence). V gave up 1 base and J gave up 1 base, with 17 bases separating them. This CDR3 is CASSIAGGRDSSYEQYF. The CDR3 DNA sequence: TGTGCCAGTAGTATAGCTGGTGGGAGGGACAGTTCCTACGAGCAGTACTTC. The whole variable domain, remainder taken from reference TRBV19 and TRBJ2-7, is DGGITQSPKYLFRKEGQNVTLSCEQNLNHDAMYWYRQDPGQGLRLIYYSQIVNDFQKGDIAEGYSVSREKKESFPLTVTSAQKNPTAFYLCASSIAGGRDSSYEQYFGPGTRLTVT.

The chain recombines TRBV7-6 with TRBJ2-1, with TRBD1 matching over 10 bases. The germline CDR1 and CDR2 sequences are SGHVS and FNYEAQ. The CDR3 is made up of 16 amino acids. Trimming removed 6 bases from V and 8 bases from J; junction bases left unmatched: 13. DNA of the CDR3: TGTGCCAGCAGTCGTTCTCCGGGACAGGGGCGCGATGAGCAGTTCTTC. As protein: CASSRSPGQGRDEQFF.

This clonotype was observed at least ten times. Mismatch with germline at one junction end may stem from a read error. The V gene is TRBV4-3, the J gene TRBJ1-1; D gene ambiguous. Germline V gene data show CDR1 as LGHNA and CDR2 as YSLEER. The CDR3 is 14 residues long. DNA for the CDR3: TGTGCCAGCAGCCAAGATCCGGGTAACACTGAAGCTTTCTTT. It specifies CASSQDPGNTEAFF.

This clonotype appeared a few times. The chain has TRBV5-4 and TRBJ2-4; D remains unclear. V dropped 0 bases and J dropped 0 bases, with 4 bases sitting between them. Per germline, CDR1 SGHNT and CDR2 YYREEE (reference sequence). This CDR3 has 14 amino acids. CDR3: CASSLDAAKNIQYF. CDR3 in DNA: TGTGCCAGCAGCTTGGATGCAGCCAAAAACATTCAGTACTTC. The full variable domain, completed using reference TRBV5-4 and TRBJ2-4, is ETGVTQSPTHLIKTRGQQVTLRCSSQSGHNTVSWYQQALGQGPQFIFQYYREEENGRGNFPPRFSGLQFPNYSSELNVNALELDDSALYLCASSLDAAKNIQYFGAGTRLSVL.

The chain joins TRBV10-3 to TRBJ2-7; 7 nucleotides match TRBD1. V trimming: 8 bases; J trimming: 2 bases; junction bases outside the gene matches: 6. Germline values: CDR1 ENHRY, CDR2 SYGVKD. This CDR3 has 13 residues. The CDR3 protein is CAIRQGEAYEQYF. CDR3 bases: TGTGCCATCCGACAGGGAGAGGCCTACGAGCAGTACTTC.